The text below deals with one T cell receptor (beta chain). Its antigen is as yet unknown. This sample stems from a study of CD8 T cells in ankylosing spondylitis. 5'-RACE, quantitative and with molecular barcodes, yielded the TCR beta libraries. TCRdb processed the 5' RACE reads anew with MiXCR; each CDR3 protein has one entry. Of a few hundred thousand distinct CDR3 sequences detected, around 24% appear once; the ten largest clones hold roughly a sixth. Study results and caveats: Within ankylosing spondylitis blood, a TCR beta motif made up of eight or nine highly homologous variants appeared to be characteristic. Matched ankylosing spondylitis synovial fluid reportedly contained a significantly enriched population of disease-linked clones.

This sequence was found in a male donor with ankylosing spondylitis. Material: blood, either unsorted or a sorted T cell fraction (not recorded which).

CDR3 in DNA: TGTGCCAGCAGTTCAAGACAACAGGGGTTTGACAAAAACATTCAGTACTTC. It is translated as CASSSRQQGFDKNIQYF. The chain links TRBV27 to TRBJ2-4; 7 bases match TRBD1. CDR3 size: 17 residues. CDR1 is MNHEY and CDR2 is SMNVEV in the germline V gene (reference sequence). V shed 4 bases and J 3 bases; nucleotides not matched to a gene: 12.